The 14 T cell receptor beta chains given below trace back to one sample, sequenced in a study of blood T cell repertoires in COVID-19. Assay used: immunoSEQ multiplex PCR; TCRdb lists only in-frame clones, some missing. The table records 110,000 to 150,000 clones, around three quarters of them present only once. The sample consisted of peripheral blood. These receptors originate from a man in his fifties or sixties with acute or convalescent COVID-19.

The rearrangement joins TRBV15 to TRBJ2-1, with 10 bases aligning to TRBD2. The CDR3 loop spans 16 amino acids. Germline values: CDR1 LNHNV, CDR2 YYDKDF (reference sequence). V lost 0 bases, J lost 11 bases, and 10 bases stayed unmatched. The CDR3 coding sequence is TGTGCCACCAGCAGAGATCTAGGGGGTAGCGGGAGGAAGCAGTTCTTC. Its protein is CATSRDLGGSGRKQFF.

This clone was seen once. The chain couples TRBV3-1 (or the pseudogene TRBV3-2) to TRBJ1-5, with D unresolved. Trimming took 4 bases from V and 4 from J, leaving 14 bases between them. The CDR3 contains 15 residues. Germline V gene lookup returns CDR1 LGHDT and CDR2 YNNKEL (reference sequence). CDR3 amino acids: CASSPKPGVNQPQHF. The CDR3 DNA reads TGTGCCAGCAGCCCCAAGCCCGGAGTAAATCAGCCCCAGCATTTT.

There are a few counts of this clone. As DNA, the CDR3 is TGTGCCAGCAGCTTCGGGACAGGGGACTACGAGCAGTACTTC. Protein product: CASSFGTGDYEQYF. This chain uses TRBV11-2 with TRBJ2-7, with 10 bases fitting TRBD1. CDR3 length equals 14 residues. V lost 3 bases to trimming and J lost 3 bases; unmatched junction nucleotides: 2. Germline CDR1 and CDR2: SGHAT and FQNNGV. The full variable domain, with the rest looked up from reference TRBV11-2 and TRBJ2-7, is EAGVAQSPRYKIIEKRQSVAFWCNPISGHATLYWYQQILGQGPKLLIQFQNNGVVDDSQLPKDRFSAERLKGVDSTLKIQPAKLEDSAVYLCASSFGTGDYEQYFGPGTRLTVT.

V and J are TRBV9 and TRBJ2-2; 7 nucleotides match TRBD1. Germline V gene data show CDR1 as SGDLS and CDR2 as YYNGEE. The ends lost 4 bases at V and 0 bases at J; junction bases unmatched: 12. This CDR3 contains 18 residues. CDR3 loop: CASSPRTGVNANTGELFF. CDR3 sequence (DNA): TGTGCCAGCAGCCCTAGGACAGGAGTTAACGCGAACACCGGGGAGCTGTTTTTT.

This clone has a single count. This rearrangement joins TRBV10-3 to TRBJ2-3; 9 bases agree with TRBD1. The CDR3 contains 16 residues. CDR1 and CDR2 from the germline V gene are ENHRY and SYGVKD. V lost 3 bases, J lost 4 bases, and 8 bases stayed unmatched. Here the CDR3 DNA reads TGTGCCATCAGTGAAATGACAGGGGGTTCTGCAGATACGCAGTATTTT. It is translated as CAISEMTGGSADTQYF.

The chain combines TRBV6-5 with TRBJ2-7, with TRBD1 matching over 7 bases. This CDR3 contains 14 residues. CDR1 is MNHEY and CDR2 is SVGAGI in the germline V gene. J was trimmed by 3 bases and V by 4 bases; bases with no gene match: 6. In nucleotides, the CDR3 is TGTGCCAGCAGTTGGAACGACAGGGTCTACGAGCAGTACTTC. It yields the protein CASSWNDRVYEQYF.

This clone showed up just once. This rearrangement joins TRBV27 to TRBJ1-1; 8 bases are a match to TRBD1. Germline loops: CDR1 MNHEY, CDR2 SMNVEV (reference sequence). There are 16 residues in the CDR3. Trimming took 2 bases from V and 5 from J; bases not matched to a gene: 10. In DNA, the CDR3 is TGTGCCAGCAGTTTAGCAGGGGGCGCGGTTAGGACTGAAGCTTTCTTT. Amino acid sequence: CASSLAGGAVRTEAFF.

This clone was recorded at least ten times. The rearrangement uses TRBV5-8 and TRBJ1-1; possibly TRBD1 for D (5 bases). Trimming stripped 2 bases from V and 4 bases from J, with 9 bases between. Germline V lookup: CDR1 SGHTS, CDR2 YDEGEE. This CDR3 is 13 amino acids long. The CDR3 loop reads CASSFGGATEAFF. Here the CDR3 DNA reads TGTGCCAGCAGCTTTGGCGGGGCCACTGAAGCTTTCTTT.

The V call is TRBV12-3 or TRBV12-4, the J call TRBJ2-1, with D hard to call. The V gene lost 5 bases and the J gene lost 9 bases, with 11 bases spanning the gap. This CDR3 spans 12 amino acids. Written as DNA, the CDR3 is TGTGCCAGCAGTCTTAGGATAGCTGAGCAGTTCTTC. Encoded protein: CASSLRIAEQFF.

V and J are TRBV13 and TRBJ2-1, with 14 bases matching TRBD2. This CDR3 contains 15 residues. Germline trimming cut 4 bases from V and 9 bases from J; bases unmatched to any gene: 5. CDR1 is PRHDT, CDR2 FYEKMQ, per germline (reference sequence). The CDR3: CASSSGLAGGGEQFF. In DNA, the CDR3 is TGTGCCAGCAGCTCTGGACTAGCGGGAGGTGGTGAGCAGTTCTTC.

The V gene is TRBV5-4, the J gene TRBJ2-3, with 8 bases identical to TRBD2. Per germline, CDR1 SGHNT and CDR2 YYREEE (reference sequence). J gave up 1 base and V 0 bases, and 13 bases lay outside the gene matches. The CDR3 runs 19 residues. CDR3 DNA: TGTGCCAGCAGCTTGGGGGAGGCGGGAGGATGGTATGGCACAGATACGCAGTATTTT. This codes for CASSLGEAGGWYGTDTQYF.

This clone came up once. The chain links TRBV19 to TRBJ1-5, with D perhaps TRBD1 (6 bases). V was cut by 8 bases and J by 6 bases, with 14 bases left in between. CDR1 is LNHDA and CDR2 is SQIVND in the germline V gene (reference sequence). CDR3 length: 13 residues. For the CDR3, the DNA is TGTGCCAGTGGAGAACAGGGTGGTCAGCCCCAGCATTTT. This codes for CASGEQGGQPQHF.

The V and J genes are TRBV4-1 and TRBJ2-4, with TRBD1 identical over 8 bases. This CDR3 spans 19 amino acids. The V and J ends lost 6 bases and 1 base, in that order; junction bases with no gene match: 17. Germline V gene data show CDR1 as MGHRA and CDR2 as YSYEKL. In DNA, the CDR3 is TGCGCCAGCAGTTACCGGGACAGGCGTACCCAGGGGGCCAAAAACATTCAGTACTTC. Protein product: CASSYRDRRTQGAKNIQYF.

This clone was counted a few times. V usage is TRBV27 and J usage is TRBJ2-3, with D perhaps TRBD2 (7 bases). The CDR3 contains 15 residues. V was trimmed by 0 bases and J by 6 bases, leaving 13 bases between them. Germline V gene sequence: CDR1 MNHEY, CDR2 SMNVEV (reference sequence). CDR3 coding DNA: TGTGCCAGCAGTTTATCTCGGGGGGCACGTGATACGCAGTATTTT. This translates into CASSLSRGARDTQYF.